These 8 T cell receptor beta chains were sequenced from one sample in a study of OX40 agonist ivuxolimab in advanced cancers. Library preparation used the immunoSEQ multiplex PCR assay. Drawn from immuneACCESS, this table holds only the in-frame rearrangements with V and J called that TCRdb kept. Clones are partly lost; checked studies trace under half to an unresolved V gene and leave the rest unexplained. The sample has nearly 45,000 clones on record, over 65% of them singletons. The ten largest make up approximately 15% of the sample. The input for sequencing was CD4+ or CD8+ T cells sorted from blood, taken in a trial of the OX40 agonist ivuxolimab. Receptor source: an adult with an advanced solid tumor such as melanoma, head and neck, liver or kidney cancer.

V and J are TRBV9 and TRBJ2-2; the D is unclear. V was trimmed by 3 bases and J by 7 bases, leaving 13 bases between them. The CDR3 length is 14 residues. CDR1 is SGDLS and CDR2 is YYNGEE in the germline V gene. Written as DNA, the CDR3 is TGTGCCAGCAGCGCTACGGTTTACGGCGGGGAGCTGTTTTTT. Amino acid sequence: CASSATVYGGELFF.

CDR3 sequence reads: CSVQYGGEQYF. As DNA, the CDR3 is TGCAGCGTTCAATACGGAGGCGAGCAGTACTTC. The rearrangement links TRBV29-1 to TRBJ2-7; D may be TRBD2 (5 bases). The CDR3 is made up of 11 amino acids. V dropped 5 bases and J dropped 6 bases, with 11 bases sitting between them. The germline V gene encodes CDR1 SQVTM and CDR2 ANQGSEA.

A word on this clone: One end of the junction does not line up with germline, which may come from a read error. The J gene is TRBJ2-2, the V gene TRBV7-7; TRBD2 matches at 11 bases. This CDR3 region has 16 residues. CDR1 is SSHAT and CDR2 is FNYEAQ in the germline V gene (reference sequence). The CDR3 nucleotides are TGTGCTAGCAGCCCGACTAGCGGGGCCAACACCGGGGAGCTGTTTTTT. This sequence encodes CASSPTSGANTGELFF.

The chain's CDR3 is CASNDKGVSYEQYF. The CDR3 region has the DNA TGTGCCAGCAACGATAAGGGAGTCTCCTACGAGCAGTACTTC. J is TRBJ2-7 and V is TRBV2, with D perhaps matching TRBD2 (5 bases). V was cut by 7 bases and J by 0 bases, with 13 bases left in between. The CDR3 sequence is 14 residues long. Germline V gene lookup returns CDR1 SNHLY and CDR2 FYNNEI.

This chain connects TRBV9 to TRBJ1-5; D remains ambiguous. The V end was cut by 3 bases, the J end by 5 bases, with 12 bases between. In germline, CDR1 is SGDLS, CDR2 YYNGEE. The CDR3 sequence is 14 residues long. The CDR3 here is CASSAGPQDQPQHF. CDR3 bases: TGTGCCAGCAGCGCCGGGCCTCAAGATCAGCCCCAGCATTTT.

The rearrangement uses TRBV7-6 and TRBJ1-1; the D gene is possibly TRBD1 (5 bases). CDR1 is SGHVS, CDR2 FNYEAQ, per germline. Trimming pared 6 bases from V and 1 base from J, leaving 12 bases between. This CDR3 has 14 amino acids. CDR3 amino acids: CASSPEGPNTEAFF. CDR3 nucleotides: TGTGCCAGCAGTCCGGAGGGACCGAACACTGAAGCTTTCTTT.

This clone has only a few counts. The chain employs TRBV6-5 and TRBJ1-1; D possibly corresponds to TRBD1 (5 bases). Trimming took off 2 bases at V and 7 bases at J, with 11 bases between the two ends. Germline assignment: CDR1 MNHEY and CDR2 SVGAGI. The CDR3 is 13 residues long. The CDR3 loop reads CASSYRGMSEAFF. CDR3 DNA sequence: TGTGCCAGCAGTTACCGGGGGATGAGTGAAGCTTTCTTT.

The genes are TRBV19 and TRBJ1-1, with 7 bases lining up with TRBD1. Germline CDR1 and CDR2: LNHDA and SQIVND (reference sequence). Unmatched junction bases numbered 4, after V lost 5 bases and J lost 1 base. The length of the CDR3 is 14 residues. The chain's CDR3 is CASSYRGGNTEAFF. In nucleotides, the CDR3 is TGTGCCAGTAGTTACAGGGGAGGGAACACTGAAGCTTTCTTT.